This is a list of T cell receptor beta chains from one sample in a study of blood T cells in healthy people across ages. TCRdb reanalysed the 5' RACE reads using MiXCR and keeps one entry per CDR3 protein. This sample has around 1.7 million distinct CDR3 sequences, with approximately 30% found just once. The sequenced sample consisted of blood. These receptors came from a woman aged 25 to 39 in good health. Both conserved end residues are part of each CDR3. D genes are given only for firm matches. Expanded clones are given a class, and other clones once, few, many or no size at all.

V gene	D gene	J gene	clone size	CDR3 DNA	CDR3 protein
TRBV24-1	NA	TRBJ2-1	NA	TGTGCCACCAGTGATTCACCCGGATCCCCCTACAATGAGCAGTTCTTC	CATSDSPGSPYNEQFF
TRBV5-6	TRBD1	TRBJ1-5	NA	TGTGCCAGCAGCTTCACAGGGGTCGGGGGTCAGCCCCGGCATTTT	CASSFTGVGGQPRHF
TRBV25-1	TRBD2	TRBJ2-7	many	TGTGCCAGCAGCGATACTAGCGGCTCCTACGAGCAGTACTTC	CASSDTSGSYEQYF
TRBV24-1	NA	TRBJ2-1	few	TGTGCCACCAGTGATAGCTGGTCGGCCTACAATGAGCAGTTCTTC	CATSDSWSAYNEQFF
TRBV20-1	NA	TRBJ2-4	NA	TGCAGTGCTAGAGATAGCCGGTTATCGAAAAACATTCAGTACTTC	CSARDSRLSKNIQYF
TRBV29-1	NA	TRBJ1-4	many	TGCAGCGTTGAGGCTAATGAAAAACTGTTTTTT	CSVEANEKLFF
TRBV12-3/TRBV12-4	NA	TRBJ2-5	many	TGTGCCAGCAGTCGTCTGCGGGAGACCCAGTACTTC	CASSRLRETQYF
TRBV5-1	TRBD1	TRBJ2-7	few	TGCGCCAGCAGCTTGCCCGGGACAGGGGAAACCGAGCAGTACTTC	CASSLPGTGETEQYF
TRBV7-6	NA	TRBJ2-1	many	TGTGCCAGCAGCTCCCTGTCACCGACGGGGTACGGTAATGAGCAGTTCTTC	CASSSLSPTGYGNEQFF
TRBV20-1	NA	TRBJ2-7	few	TGCAGTGCGAGATCAGGGTCAATTTACGAGCAGTACTTC	CSARSGSIYEQYF
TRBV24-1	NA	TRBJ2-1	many	TGTGCCACCAGTGAACGATCCTACAATGAGCAGTTCTTC	CATSERSYNEQFF
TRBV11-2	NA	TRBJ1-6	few	TGTGCCAGCAGCTTAGACTGGGTGGGGTTCATGCTTTCACCCCTCCACTTT	CASSLDWVGFMLSPLHF
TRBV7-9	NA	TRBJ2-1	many	TGTGCCAGCAGCCTGACCCAAGAACAGTTCTTC	CASSLTQEQFF
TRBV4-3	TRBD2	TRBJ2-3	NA	TGCGCCAGCAGCCAAGTTCGAGGCGAAGCGGGAGGGCCGGGGGCGCAGTATTTT	CASSQVRGEAGGPGAQYF
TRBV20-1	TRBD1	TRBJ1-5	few	TGCAGTGCCGTTCCGGGACAGGGGGAAGGTCAGCCCCAGCATTTT	CSAVPGQGEGQPQHF
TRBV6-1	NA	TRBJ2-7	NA	TGTGCCAGCAGTGATCCCTCAGGGAACGAGCAGTACTTC	CASSDPSGNEQYF